Presented here are 26 T cell receptor beta chains from one specimen sequenced in a study of blood T cell repertoires in COVID-19. Repertoires were generated with immunoSEQ multiplex PCR, while TCRdb's copy carries only in-frame clones and drops some. The sample consists of about 190,000 clones, almost 90% of them appearing once. The specimen sequenced was peripheral blood. These receptors were taken from a man aged 45-60 years with acute or convalescent COVID-19.

J is TRBJ1-3 and V is TRBV7-9; D not certain. Trimming removed 4 bases from V and 4 bases from J, with 8 bases in between. CDR3 size: 13 residues. Germline V gene data show CDR1 as SEHNR and CDR2 as FQNEAQ (reference sequence). CDR3 region: CASSSTAGNTIYF. CDR3 DNA sequence: TGTGCCAGCAGCTCAACTGCGGGAAACACCATATATTTT.

In this sample, this clone turned up once. CDR3 nucleotide sequence: TGTGCCAGCAGCTATGGACAGGGTCGAAATGAAAAACTGTTTTTT. Residues: CASSYGQGRNEKLFF. The V call is TRBV7-6, the J call TRBJ1-4, with 8 positions matching TRBD1. This CDR3 contains 15 residues. Trimming cost V 4 bases and J 5 bases; bases outside gene matches: 6. CDR1 SGHVS and CDR2 FNYEAQ come from the germline V gene. Full variable domain (rest looked up from reference TRBV7-6 and TRBJ1-4): GAGVSQSPRYKVTKRGQDVALRCDPISGHVSLYWYRQALGQGPEFLTYFNYEAQQDKSGLPNDRFSAERPEGSISTLTIQRTEQRDSAMYRCASSYGQGRNEKLFFGSGTQLSVL.

In this sample, this clone turned up a few times. The chain links TRBV6-2 or TRBV6-3 to TRBJ2-2; 10 bases fit TRBD1. CDR1 is MNHEY, CDR2 SVGEGT, per germline. V was clipped by 6 bases and J by 7 bases; unmatched bases: 5. The CDR3 has 14 amino acids. The DNA of the CDR3 is TGTGCCAGCAGCGCGGGACAGGGGAGCGGGGAGCTGTTTTTT. This encodes CASSAGQGSGELFF.

The chain uses TRBV19 and TRBJ2-2; 10 bases match TRBD2. The germline V gene encodes CDR1 LNHDA and CDR2 SQIVND (reference sequence). J gave up 4 bases and V 3 bases, and 5 bases lay outside the gene matches. This CDR3 region has 16 residues. CDR3 residues: CASSITRTSGTGELFF. The CDR3 DNA reads TGTGCCAGTAGTATTACCCGGACTAGCGGCACCGGGGAGCTGTTTTTT.

This rearrangement joins TRBV7-9 to TRBJ2-7; the match to TRBD1 covers 8 bases. Looked up from germline, CDR1 is SEHNR and CDR2 is FQNEAQ (reference sequence). V lost 7 bases, J lost 5 bases, and 10 bases stayed unmatched. The CDR3 has 14 amino acids. The CDR3 here is CASIRIGQGHEQYF. In DNA form, the CDR3 reads TGTGCCAGCATCAGAATCGGACAGGGCCACGAGCAGTACTTC.

V is TRBV6-6 and J is TRBJ2-7; 7 bases are a match to TRBD2. Germline CDR1 MNHNY, CDR2 SVGAGI (reference sequence). V gave up 8 bases and J gave up 2 bases; unmatched junction bases: 12. The CDR3 totals 15 residues. The CDR3: CASGFEGGSPYEQYF. The CDR3 nucleotides are TGTGCCAGCGGTTTTGAGGGAGGGTCCCCCTACGAGCAGTACTTC.

This CDR3 reads CASSYVSGQVFTGELFF. DNA for the CDR3: TGTGCCAGCAGTTACGTTTCCGGACAGGTCTTCACCGGGGAGCTGTTTTTT. V gene TRBV6-2 or TRBV6-3 combines with J gene TRBJ2-2; 7 bases match TRBD1. Germline CDR1 and CDR2: MNHEY and SVGEGT. The CDR3 covers 17 residues. V shed 2 bases and J 4 bases; nucleotides not matched to a gene: 10.

The chain has TRBV19 and TRBJ1-5; TRBD1 matches 8 bases. Germline V CDR1 and CDR2: LNHDA, SQIVND (reference sequence). The ends lost 8 bases at V and 6 bases at J; junction bases unmatched: 9. This CDR3 spans 14 amino acids. CDR3 bases: TGTGCCAGTTCTCCTACAGGGGGTCGTCAGCCCCAGCATTTT. Amino acid sequence: CASSPTGGRQPQHF.

The rearrangement joins TRBV27 to TRBJ1-1; D unclear. With 4 bases removed from V and 5 bases from J, the gap between germline ends came to 8 bases. CDR1 and CDR2 from the germline V gene are MNHEY and SMNVEV (reference sequence). There are 12 residues in the CDR3. CDR3: CASSSKRTEAFF. The CDR3 DNA sequence: TGTGCCAGCAGTTCGAAGCGAACTGAAGCTTTCTTT.

The chain recombines TRBV5-1 with TRBJ2-5, with D perhaps matching TRBD2 (6 bases). The CDR3 sequence is 13 residues long. With 0 bases removed from V and 5 bases from J, the gap between germline ends came to 8 bases. Per the germline V gene, CDR1 is SGHRS and CDR2 is YFSETQ. The CDR3 nucleotides read TGCGCCAGCAGCTTGGAGGGGAGGGAGACCCAGTACTTC. Translation: CASSLEGRETQYF. The whole variable domain, remainder taken from reference TRBV5-1 and TRBJ2-5, is KAGVTQTPRYLIKTRGQQVTLSCSPISGHRSVSWYQQTPGQGLQFLFEYFSETQRNKGNFPGRFSGRQFSNSRSEMNVSTLELGDSALYLCASSLEGRETQYFGPGTRLLVL.

The chain has TRBV4-2 and TRBJ2-2; D remains unclear. The CDR3 runs 14 residues. Trimming took 1 base from V and 4 from J, leaving 7 bases between them. Germline values: CDR1 LGHNA, CDR2 YNFKEQ. CDR3 protein: CASSQATLTGELFF. The CDR3 nucleotides read TGTGCCAGCAGCCAAGCAACTCTCACCGGGGAGCTGTTTTTT.

This rearrangement joins TRBV4-1 to TRBJ1-2; tentative D call: TRBD1 (6 bases). CDR3 size: 14 residues. V dropped 1 base and J dropped 8 bases, with 14 bases sitting between them. Per germline, CDR1 MGHRA and CDR2 YSYEKL. The DNA of the CDR3 is TGCGCCAGCAGCCAAGCCCACAGGGCTCGGGGCTACACCTTC. It codes for CASSQAHRARGYTF.

The chain combines TRBV2 with TRBJ1-3, with D perhaps TRBD1 (5 bases). Germline CDR1 is SNHLY and CDR2 is FYNNEI. The V end lost 1 base, the J end lost 0 bases, and 7 bases lay between the germline ends. The CDR3 runs 15 residues. The CDR3 sequence: CASSEVQASGNTIYF. CDR3 nucleotide sequence: TGTGCCAGCAGTGAAGTACAGGCCTCTGGAAACACCATATATTTT.

V gene TRBV2 combines with J gene TRBJ1-1; D gene ambiguous. Trimming cost V 4 bases and J 10 bases, with 13 bases left between them. The CDR3 is made up of 12 amino acids. Germline-derived CDR1 and CDR2 are SNHLY and FYNNEI. The chain's CDR3 is CASSGTPLGAFF. The CDR3 nucleotides are TGTGCCAGCAGTGGGACCCCACTAGGAGCTTTCTTT.

This clone has only a few counts. The chain links TRBV5-4 to TRBJ2-2; 9 bases are shared with TRBD2. J gave up 5 bases and V 5 bases, and 10 bases lay outside the gene matches. From germline, CDR1 is SGHNT and CDR2 YYREEE (reference sequence). The length of the CDR3 is 16 residues. CDR3 residues: CASSISGSVLTGELFF. The CDR3, as DNA: TGTGCCAGCAGTATTAGCGGGAGCGTGTTAACCGGGGAGCTGTTTTTT. The variable domain in full, with the rest retrieved from reference TRBV5-4 and TRBJ2-2, is ETGVTQSPTHLIKTRGQQVTLRCSSQSGHNTVSWYQQALGQGPQFIFQYYREEENGRGNFPPRFSGLQFPNYSSELNVNALELDDSALYLCASSISGSVLTGELFFGEGSRLTVL.

The chain couples TRBV5-1 to TRBJ1-1; 9 bases are shared with TRBD1. CDR3 length: 14 residues. Germline-derived CDR1 and CDR2 are SGHRS and YFSETQ. J gave up 1 base and V 6 bases, and 4 bases lay outside the gene matches. The CDR3 sequence is CASKLTGGNTEAFF. CDR3 sequence (DNA): TGCGCCAGCAAGTTGACAGGGGGGAACACTGAAGCTTTCTTT.

The chain carries TRBV9 and TRBJ2-2; 12 bases line up with TRBD2. With 4 bases clipped from V and 4 bases from J, the junction kept 5 bases outside the gene matches. The germline V gene has CDR1 SGDLS and CDR2 YYNGEE. The CDR3 contains 16 residues. The CDR3 region has the DNA TGTGCCAGCAGCCCCCTAGCGGGAGGGGTCACCGGGGAGCTGTTTTTT. It is translated as CASSPLAGGVTGELFF.

The V call is TRBV16, the J call TRBJ2-7, with 7 bases matching TRBD2. The CDR3 runs to 13 residues. Germline V gives CDR1 KGHSY, CDR2 FQNENV. Germline trimming cut 4 bases from V and 7 bases from J; bases unmatched to any gene: 7. DNA for the CDR3: TGTGCCAGCAGCCTGGGGGAGGGCCGGGAGCAGTACTTC. Translating gives CASSLGEGREQYF.

This chain joins TRBV14 and TRBJ2-3; 7 bases are a match to TRBD2. V trimming: 3 bases; J trimming: 4 bases; junction bases outside the gene matches: 4. The CDR3 is 14 amino acids. In germline, CDR1 is SGHDN, CDR2 FVKESK. As DNA, the CDR3 is TGTGCCAGCAGCCACCTTACTAGCGCAGATACGCAGTATTTT. Its protein product is CASSHLTSADTQYF.

V is TRBV28 and J is TRBJ1-1; D remains unclear. The germline CDR1 and CDR2 sequences are MDHEN and SYDVKM. CDR3 size: 14 residues. V lost 6 bases, J lost 3 bases, and 14 bases lay in between. CDR3 coding DNA: TGTGCCAGCAGCCCCCGGGGTCGATACACTGAAGCTTTCTTT. This codes for CASSPRGRYTEAFF.

The genes are TRBV5-1 and TRBJ2-4; D may be TRBD1 (8 bases). Germline V gene lookup returns CDR1 SGHRS and CDR2 YFSETQ. The CDR3 consists of 14 residues. V shed 4 bases and J shed 8 bases, with 16 bases lying between them. CDR3 sequence (DNA): TGCGCCAGCAGCCCTGGACAGGGAGGGGACATTCAGTACTTC. As protein: CASSPGQGGDIQYF.

The count of this clone is one. The chain links TRBV7-9 to TRBJ1-1; 9 nucleotides match TRBD1. Germline V gives CDR1 SEHNR, CDR2 FQNEAQ (reference sequence). The length of the CDR3 is 15 residues. V dropped 4 bases and J dropped 5; count of bases not matched to a gene: 8. The CDR3 is CASSSRRTGVTEAFF. The DNA of the CDR3 is TGTGCCAGCAGCTCCCGGAGGACAGGGGTAACTGAAGCTTTCTTT. Variable domain in full (rest from reference TRBV7-9 and TRBJ1-1): DTGVSQNPRHKITKRGQNVTFRCDPISEHNRLYWYRQTLGQGPEFLTYFQNEAQLEKSRLLSDRFSAERPKGSFSTLEIQRTEQGDSAMYLCASSSRRTGVTEAFFGQGTRLTVV.

The V call is TRBV30, the J call TRBJ1-4; TRBD1 agrees at 7 bases. V shed 7 bases and J 5 bases; nucleotides not matched to a gene: 4. The length of the CDR3 is 12 residues. Germline-derived CDR1 and CDR2 are GTSNPN and SVGIG (reference sequence). The CDR3 here is CASDRENEKLFF. The DNA of the CDR3 is TGTGCCTCAGACAGGGAGAATGAAAAACTGTTTTTT.

The CDR3 protein is CASSYATGPTYSTSTDTQYF. The CDR3, as DNA: TGTGCCAGCAGTTACGCGACAGGGCCCACTTACTCAACTAGCACAGATACGCAGTATTTT. The chain uses TRBV6-2 or TRBV6-3 and TRBJ2-3; 7 positions match TRBD1. The CDR3 has 20 residues. Trimming cost V 2 bases and J 0 bases; bases outside gene matches: 17. Per the germline V gene, CDR1 is MNHEY and CDR2 is SVGEGT.

This clone was recorded at least ten times. The chain is built from TRBV11-2 and TRBJ2-5; 8 bases map to TRBD2. The ends lost 1 base at V and 7 bases at J; junction bases unmatched: 8. Germline values: CDR1 SGHAT, CDR2 FQNNGV. The CDR3 loop spans 15 amino acids. CDR3 in DNA: TGTGCCAGCAGCTTAGTTCCAGCGGGAGATCGGACCCAGTACTTC. Amino acid sequence: CASSLVPAGDRTQYF.

The rearrangement uses TRBV7-8 and TRBJ2-7; D may be TRBD1 (5 bases). CDR1 is SGHVS and CDR2 is FQNEAQ in the germline V gene. This CDR3 is built from 15 residues. V lost 0 bases and J lost 7, with 16 bases in between. CDR3 amino acids: CASSLARSGLGEQYV. CDR3 DNA sequence: TGTGCCAGCAGCTTAGCGAGGTCAGGGCTGGGGGAGCAGTACGTC.